A selection of T cell receptor beta chains follows, all from one sample in a study of Tregs in tolerant kidney transplant recipients. Sequenced by immunoSEQ multiplex PCR; TCRdb stores in-frame clones only, minus some. This table has tens of thousands of clones, 95% to 98% appearing once. The sequenced sample was CD4+ T cells from blood, obtained before the transplant. The receptors stem from a human donor who received a combined kidney and bone marrow transplant. Each CDR3 is given with its conserved first and last residue. The D gene is left open where the match is weak. Clone size, where shown, is once, few, many, or a class for clones that have expanded.

v_gene	abundance	d_gene	j_gene	CDR3aa	CDR3nt
TRBV29-1	NA	TRBD1	TRBJ1-1	CSVERTGGSFF	TGCAGCGTTGAACGGACAGGGGGCTCTTTCTTT
TRBV7-3	once	NA	TRBJ1-2	CASSLGHSNYGYTF	TGTGCCAGCAGCTTGGGACACTCGAACTATGGCTACACCTTC
TRBV11-2	NA	NA	TRBJ1-5	CASSPREGNQPQHF	TGTGCCAGCAGCCCACGAGAGGGCAATCAGCCCCAGCATTTT
TRBV7-2	NA	TRBD2	TRBJ2-7	CASSFSLAGGYEQYF	TGTGCCAGCAGCTTTAGCCTAGCGGGGGGCTACGAGCAGTACTTC
TRBV19	NA	NA	TRBJ1-4	CASNSIEGAANEKLFF	TGTGCCAGTAACAGTATAGAAGGTGCAGCTAATGAAAAACTGTTTTTT
TRBV7-9	NA	TRBD1	TRBJ1-2	CASSPRDRAPYGYTF	TGTGCCAGCAGCCCGAGGGACAGGGCCCCCTATGGCTACACCTTC
TRBV4-1	NA	NA	TRBJ2-2	CASSRRRGAETGELFF	TGCGCCAGCAGTCGAAGACGGGGGGCGGAAACCGGGGAGCTGTTTTTT
TRBV28	NA	NA	TRBJ1-5	CASDETTGGSRPQHF	TGTGCCAGCGACGAGACCACAGGCGGATCTCGGCCCCAGCATTTT
TRBV7-2	NA	TRBD2	TRBJ2-3	CASSYGGDTQYF	TGTGCCAGCAGTTACGGGGGGGATACGCAGTATTTT
TRBV11-2	NA	NA	TRBJ2-1	CASSPTRSNVYNEQFF	TGTGCCAGCAGCCCTACTAGGTCGAACGTCTACAATGAGCAGTTCTTC
TRBV9	NA	NA	TRBJ1-6	CASSDLRGGHSPLHF	TGTGCCAGCAGCGACCTCAGGGGTGGTCATTCACCCCTCCACTTT
TRBV5-1	NA	NA	TRBJ1-1	CASSLTGTLNTEAFF	TGCGCCAGCAGCTTAACCGGGACATTGAACACTGAAGCTTTCTTT
TRBV5-1	NA	TRBD1	TRBJ2-1	CASSLGNTGGGEQFF	TGCGCCAGCAGCCTTGGCAATACAGGGGGTGGTGAGCAGTTCTTC
TRBV15	NA	TRBD1	TRBJ2-5	CATSRDRGPQETQYF	TGTGCCACCAGCAGGGACAGGGGGCCCCAAGAGACCCAGTACTTC
TRBV28	NA	TRBD2	TRBJ2-5	CASSPGGSGETQYF	TGTGCCAGCAGCCCCGGGGGGAGCGGGGAGACCCAGTACTTC
TRBV29-1	NA	NA	TRBJ1-1	CSASRGPMNTEAFF	TGCAGCGCTAGCCGAGGGCCCATGAACACTGAAGCTTTCTTT
TRBV5-5	NA	NA	TRBJ1-5	CASSLVWTVGNQPQHF	TGTGCCAGCAGCTTAGTATGGACAGTGGGGAATCAGCCCCAGCATTTT
TRBV7-2	NA	NA	TRBJ2-7	CASSLSSRVGYEQYF	TGTGCCAGCAGCTTAAGTTCCAGGGTAGGCTACGAGCAGTACTTC
TRBV2	NA	NA	TRBJ1-2	CAREVYGYTF	TGTGCCAGGGAGGTCTATGGCTACACCTTC
TRBV2	NA	TRBD2	TRBJ2-1	CASSRAGVGNEQFF	TGTGCCAGCAGCCGAGCGGGAGTCGGCAATGAGCAGTTCTTC
TRBV5-1	NA	TRBD1	TRBJ1-5	CASSLGQGGNQPQHF	TGCGCCAGCAGCTTGGGACAGGGAGGCAATCAGCCCCAGCATTTT
TRBV7-3	NA	TRBD2	TRBJ2-1	CASSLGTSNYNEQFF	TGTGCCAGCAGCTTAGGGACTAGCAACTACAATGAGCAGTTCTTC
TRBV5-1	NA	TRBD2	TRBJ2-2	CASSAPSGGRPGELFF	TGCGCCAGCAGCGCACCTAGCGGGGGAAGGCCCGGGGAGCTGTTTTTT
TRBV5-5	NA	NA	TRBJ2-7	CASSPRGSGSSYEQYF	TGTGCCAGCAGCCCCCGGGGTAGCGGTAGCTCCTACGAGCAGTACTTC
TRBV4-2	NA	TRBD2	TRBJ2-2	CASSQEGASGKGTGELFF	TGTGCCAGCAGCCAAGAGGGGGCTAGCGGGAAGGGAACCGGGGAGCTGTTTTTT
TRBV28	NA	TRBD2	TRBJ2-2	CASSSNQRGFAGELFF	TGTGCCAGCAGTTCGAATCAGCGGGGGTTCGCCGGGGAGCTGTTTTTT
TRBV5-4	once	NA	TRBJ2-3	CASSFPSTDTQYF	TGTGCCAGCAGCTTTCCGAGCACAGATACGCAGTATTTT
TRBV7-9	NA	NA	TRBJ2-7	CASSLAQVTYEQYF	TGTGCCAGCAGCTTAGCCCAGGTAACCTACGAGCAGTACTTC
TRBV7-2	NA	TRBD2	TRBJ2-7	CASSLGSRTSGIPYEQYF	TGTGCCAGCAGCTTAGGATCCCGGACTAGCGGAATTCCCTACGAGCAGTACTTC
TRBV7-2	NA	NA	TRBJ1-1	CASSLANTGTEAFF	TGTGCCAGCAGCTTAGCCAACACGGGCACTGAAGCTTTCTTT
TRBV11-2	NA	NA	TRBJ2-2	CASSWARGGADTGELFF	TGTGCCAGCAGCTGGGCTAGGGGGGGGGCCGACACCGGGGAGCTGTTTTTT
TRBV30	NA	TRBD1	TRBJ1-1	CAWSVQGLENTEAFF	TGTGCCTGGAGTGTACAGGGGCTGGAGAACACTGAAGCTTTCTTT
TRBV18	NA	NA	TRBJ2-1	CASRTSQGSNEQFF	TGTGCCAGCCGAACCTCGCAGGGGTCAAATGAGCAGTTCTTC
TRBV11-3	NA	TRBD2	TRBJ2-5	CASSLLLAGEGRETQYF	TGTGCCAGCAGCCTTTTATTGGCGGGAGAGGGGCGGGAGACCCAGTACTTC
TRBV10-3	NA	TRBD2	TRBJ2-5	CATTSGRARETQYF	TGTGCCACGACTAGCGGGAGGGCCCGGGAGACCCAGTACTTC
TRBV7-7	NA	NA	TRBJ1-5	CASSLPGGPQHF	TGTGCCAGCAGCCTCCCGGGGGGGCCCCAGCATTTT
TRBV2	NA	TRBD2	TRBJ2-3	CASSEAGGRADTQYF	TGTGCCAGCAGTGAAGCTGGGGGGAGGGCAGATACGCAGTATTTT
TRBV5-1	NA	NA	TRBJ1-4	CASSLAGQIANEKLFF	TGCGCCAGCAGCTTGGCCGGACAGATTGCTAATGAAAAACTGTTTTTT
TRBV5-1	NA	NA	TRBJ1-6	CASSLDRAYSPLHF	TGCGCCAGCAGCTTGGACAGGGCCTACTCACCCCTCCACTTT
TRBV19	NA	NA	TRBJ2-7	CASRGPRDEQYF	TGTGCCAGCCGAGGACCGAGGGACGAGCAGTACTTC
TRBV7-8	NA	TRBD2	TRBJ2-1	CASSLRTSGIEQFF	TGTGCCAGCAGCTTACGGACTAGCGGGATTGAGCAGTTCTTC
TRBV5-1	once	TRBD1	TRBJ1-1	CASSLDRGRVTEAFF	TGCGCCAGCAGCTTGGACAGGGGAAGAGTCACTGAAGCTTTCTTT
TRBV5-8	NA	NA	TRBJ2-4	CASSLERGNIQYF	TGTGCCAGCAGCTTGGAAAGGGGAAACATTCAGTACTTC
TRBV10-3	NA	TRBD1	TRBJ2-2	CAIRGTGETGELFF	TGTGCCATCAGGGGGACAGGGGAAACCGGGGAGCTGTTTTTT
TRBV27	once	TRBD1	TRBJ1-5	CASSTHWTGGHQPQHF	TGTGCCAGCAGTACCCACTGGACAGGGGGCCATCAGCCCCAGCATTTT